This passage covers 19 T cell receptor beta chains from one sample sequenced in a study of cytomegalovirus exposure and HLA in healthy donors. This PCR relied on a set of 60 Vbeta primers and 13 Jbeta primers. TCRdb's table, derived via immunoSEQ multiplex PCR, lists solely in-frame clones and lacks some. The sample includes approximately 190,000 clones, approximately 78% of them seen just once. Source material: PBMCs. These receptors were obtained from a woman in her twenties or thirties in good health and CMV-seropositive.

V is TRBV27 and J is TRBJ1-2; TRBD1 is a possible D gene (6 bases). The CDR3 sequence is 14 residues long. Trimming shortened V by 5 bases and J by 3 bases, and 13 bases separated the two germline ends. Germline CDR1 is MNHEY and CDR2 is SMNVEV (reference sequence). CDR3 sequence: CASSPRDIHYGYTF. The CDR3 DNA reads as TGTGCCAGCAGTCCTCGGGACATCCACTATGGCTACACCTTC.

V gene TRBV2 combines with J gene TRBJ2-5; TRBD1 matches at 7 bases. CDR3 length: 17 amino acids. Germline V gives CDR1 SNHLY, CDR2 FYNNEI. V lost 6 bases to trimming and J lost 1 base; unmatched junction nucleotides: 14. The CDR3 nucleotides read TGTGCCAGCAGGTACACAGGGGCGCAGCTTGTCCAAGAGACCCAGTACTTC. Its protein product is CASRYTGAQLVQETQYF.

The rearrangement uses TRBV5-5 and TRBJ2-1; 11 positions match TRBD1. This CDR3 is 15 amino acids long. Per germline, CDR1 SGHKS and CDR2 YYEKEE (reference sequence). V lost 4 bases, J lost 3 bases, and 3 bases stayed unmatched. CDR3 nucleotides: TGTGCCAGCAGCCCCGGGACAGGGGGCTACAATGAGCAGTTCTTC. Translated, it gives CASSPGTGGYNEQFF.

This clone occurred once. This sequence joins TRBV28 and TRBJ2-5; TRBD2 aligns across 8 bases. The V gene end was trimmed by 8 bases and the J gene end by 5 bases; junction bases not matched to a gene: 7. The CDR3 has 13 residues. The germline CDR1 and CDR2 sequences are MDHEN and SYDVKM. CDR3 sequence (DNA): TGTGCCAGCGGAAAAAGCGGGAGCGAGACCCAGTACTTC. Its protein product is CASGKSGSETQYF.

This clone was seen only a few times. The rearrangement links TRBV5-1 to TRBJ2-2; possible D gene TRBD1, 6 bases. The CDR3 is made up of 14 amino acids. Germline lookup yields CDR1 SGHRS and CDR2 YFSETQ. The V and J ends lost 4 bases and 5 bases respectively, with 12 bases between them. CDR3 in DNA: TGCGCCAGCAGCGGGGACATAGGGACCGGGGAGCTGTTTTTT. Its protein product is CASSGDIGTGELFF. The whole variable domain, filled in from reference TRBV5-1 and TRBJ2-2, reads KAGVTQTPRYLIKTRGQQVTLSCSPISGHRSVSWYQQTPGQGLQFLFEYFSETQRNKGNFPGRFSGRQFSNSRSEMNVSTLELGDSALYLCASSGDIGTGELFFGEGSRLTVL.

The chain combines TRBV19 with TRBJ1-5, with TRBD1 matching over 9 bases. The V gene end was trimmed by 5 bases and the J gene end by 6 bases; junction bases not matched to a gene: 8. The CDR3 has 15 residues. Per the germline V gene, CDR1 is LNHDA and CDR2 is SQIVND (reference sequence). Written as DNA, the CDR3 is TGTGCCAGTAGTTATCACAGGGGGCAGAGTCAGCCCCAGCATTTT. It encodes CASSYHRGQSQPQHF.

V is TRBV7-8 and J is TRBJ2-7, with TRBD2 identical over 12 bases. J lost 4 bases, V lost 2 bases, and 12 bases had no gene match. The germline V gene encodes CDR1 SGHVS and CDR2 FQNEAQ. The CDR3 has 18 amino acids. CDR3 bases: TGTGCCAGCAGCTTAAAAAGAACTAGCGGGAGGTTAAGGTACGAGCAGTACTTC. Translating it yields CASSLKRTSGRLRYEQYF.

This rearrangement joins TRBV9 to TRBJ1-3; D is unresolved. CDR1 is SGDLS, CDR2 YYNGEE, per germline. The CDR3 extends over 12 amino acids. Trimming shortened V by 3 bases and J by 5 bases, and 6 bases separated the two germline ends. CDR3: CASSAVRNTIYF. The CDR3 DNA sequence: TGTGCCAGCAGCGCCGTCCGAAACACCATATATTTT.

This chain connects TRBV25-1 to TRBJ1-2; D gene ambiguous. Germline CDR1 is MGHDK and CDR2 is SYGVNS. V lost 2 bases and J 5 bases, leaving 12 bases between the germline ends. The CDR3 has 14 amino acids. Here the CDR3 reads CASSEMETAYGYTF. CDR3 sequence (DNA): TGTGCCAGCAGTGAAATGGAAACAGCATATGGCTACACCTTC.

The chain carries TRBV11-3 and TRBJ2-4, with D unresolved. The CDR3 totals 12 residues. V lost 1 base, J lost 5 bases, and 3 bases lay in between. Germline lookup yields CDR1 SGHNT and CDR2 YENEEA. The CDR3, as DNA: TGTGCCAGCAGCTTAGTAGAAAACATTCAGTACTTC. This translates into CASSLVENIQYF.

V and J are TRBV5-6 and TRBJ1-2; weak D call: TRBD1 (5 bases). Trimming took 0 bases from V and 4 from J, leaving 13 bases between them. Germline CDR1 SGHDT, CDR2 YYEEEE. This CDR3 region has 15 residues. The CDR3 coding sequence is TGTGCCAGCAGCTTGGGCAGGGTAATGTCCTATGGCTACACCTTC. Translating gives CASSLGRVMSYGYTF.

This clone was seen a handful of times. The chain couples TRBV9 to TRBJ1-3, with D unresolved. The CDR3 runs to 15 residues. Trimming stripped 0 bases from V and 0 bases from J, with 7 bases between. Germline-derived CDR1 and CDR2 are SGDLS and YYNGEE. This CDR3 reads CASSVVGSSGNTIYF. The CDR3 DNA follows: TGTGCCAGCAGCGTAGTAGGGAGCTCTGGAAACACCATATATTTT.

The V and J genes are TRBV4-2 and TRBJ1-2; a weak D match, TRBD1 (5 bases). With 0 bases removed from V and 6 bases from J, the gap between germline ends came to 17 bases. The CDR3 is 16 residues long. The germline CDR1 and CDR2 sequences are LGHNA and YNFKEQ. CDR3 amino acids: CASSQETGTSGDGYTF. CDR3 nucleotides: TGTGCCAGCAGCCAAGAGACCGGGACTTCGGGAGATGGCTACACCTTC.

The CDR3 here is CASSLRAFRTDTQYF. The CDR3 region has the DNA TGTGCCAGCAGCTTGCGGGCTTTCAGGACAGATACGCAGTATTTT. The chain recombines TRBV7-2 with TRBJ2-3, with D perhaps TRBD2 (5 bases). This CDR3 has 15 amino acids. Trimming shortened V by 3 bases and J by 3 bases, and 13 bases separated the two germline ends. Germline values: CDR1 SGHTA, CDR2 FQGNSA.

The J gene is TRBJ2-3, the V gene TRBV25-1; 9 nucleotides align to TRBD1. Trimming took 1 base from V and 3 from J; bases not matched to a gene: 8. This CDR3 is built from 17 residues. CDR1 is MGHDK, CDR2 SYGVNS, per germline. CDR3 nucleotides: TGTGCCAGCAGTGAATTGGGGACAGGGCGGAGGACAGATACGCAGTATTTT. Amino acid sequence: CASSELGTGRRTDTQYF. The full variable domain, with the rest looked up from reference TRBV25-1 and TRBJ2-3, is EADIYQTPRYLVIGTGKKITLECSQTMGHDKMYWYQQDPGMELHLIHYSYGVNSTEKGDLSSESTVSRIRTEHFPLTLESARPSHTSQYLCASSELGTGRRTDTQYFGPGTRLTVL.

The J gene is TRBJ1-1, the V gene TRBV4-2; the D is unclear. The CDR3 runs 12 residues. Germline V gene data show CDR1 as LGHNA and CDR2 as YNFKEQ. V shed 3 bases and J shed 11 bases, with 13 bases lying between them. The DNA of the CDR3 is TGTGCCAGCAGCCACTGGGAGCAGAAGGCTTTCTTT. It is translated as CASSHWEQKAFF.

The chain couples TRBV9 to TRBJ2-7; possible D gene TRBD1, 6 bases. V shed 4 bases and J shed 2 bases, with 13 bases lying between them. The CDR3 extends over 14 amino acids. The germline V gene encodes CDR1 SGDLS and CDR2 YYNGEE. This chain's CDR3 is CASSFRQDTYEQYF. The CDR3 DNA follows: TGTGCCAGCAGCTTCCGACAGGACACCTACGAGCAGTACTTC.

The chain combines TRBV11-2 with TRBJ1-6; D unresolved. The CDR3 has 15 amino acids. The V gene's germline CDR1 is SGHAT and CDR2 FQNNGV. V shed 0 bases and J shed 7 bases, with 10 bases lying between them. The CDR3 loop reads CASSLEASPNSPLHF. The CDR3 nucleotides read TGTGCCAGCAGCTTAGAGGCCTCCCCGAATTCACCCCTCCACTTT.

The CDR3 DNA is TGTGCCAGCAGATCTGCAGGGCGTAATCAGCCCCAGCATTTT. This gives the protein CASRSAGRNQPQHF. V and J are TRBV28 and TRBJ1-5; TRBD1 might be the D (5 bases). Looked up from germline, CDR1 is MDHEN and CDR2 is SYDVKM. The CDR3 is 14 residues long. V gave up 6 bases and J gave up 4 bases, with 13 bases separating them.